Listed below are T cell receptor beta chains from one sample, sequenced in a study of cytomegalovirus exposure and HLA in healthy donors. Profiling relied on immunoSEQ multiplex PCR, and the TCRdb table lists in-frame clones only, not all of them. This sample yields 130,000 to 150,000 clones, of which around 79% are seen a single time; about 1% belongs to the top ten. Sample: PBMCs. These receptors came from a young man in good health and CMV-seronegative. The CDR3 runs from the conserved cysteine through the conserved F or W. A D gene is named only where the DNA matches it firmly. Clone size appears in some rows only: once, few, many, or a class for an expanded clone.

TRBJ2-2 | TRBD1 | TRBV5-8 | - | CASSSGTDTGELFF | TGTGCCAGCAGCTCCGGGACAGATACCGGGGAGCTGTTTTTT
TRBJ1-5 | TRBD1 | TRBV2 | - | CASSERGQGNQPQHF | TGTGCCAGCAGTGAAAGGGGACAGGGAAATCAGCCCCAGCATTTT
TRBJ2-3 | - | TRBV29-1 | - | CSVVRVSTDTQYF | TGCAGCGTTGTGAGGGTCAGCACAGATACGCAGTATTTT
TRBJ1-1 | TRBD1 | TRBV7-6 | few | CASSLRQGNTEAFF | TGTGCCAGCAGCCTCCGACAGGGCAACACTGAAGCTTTCTTT
TRBJ2-5 | TRBD1 | TRBV5-6 | - | CASNNRGRETQYF | TGTGCCAGCAACAACAGGGGGCGAGAGACCCAGTACTTC
TRBJ1-4 | - | TRBV6-6 | few | CASQGNPEKLFF | TGTGCCAGCCAGGGCAATCCTGAAAAACTGTTTTTT
TRBJ1-5 | - | TRBV19 | - | CASIGGHLFPQPQHF | TGTGCCAGTATTGGGGGACACCTTTTCCCCCAGCCCCAGCATTTT
TRBJ1-1 | - | TRBV5-5 | - | CASSFGHQSGNTEAFF | TGTGCCAGCAGCTTCGGGCACCAAAGCGGGAACACTGAAGCTTTCTTT
TRBJ2-2 | - | TRBV6-4 | few | CASSDLIAGELFF | TGTGCCAGCAGTGACCTGATAGCCGGGGAGCTGTTTTTT
TRBJ1-2 | - | TRBV27 | once | CASSVSTRYGYTF | TGTGCCAGCAGCGTGTCGACACGCTATGGCTACACCTTC
TRBJ1-1 | - | TRBV30 | - | CAWGRAVTEAFF | TGTGCCTGGGGCAGGGCGGTCACTGAAGCTTTCTTT
TRBJ1-1 | - | TRBV7-9 | - | CASSRLGGSTEAFF | TGTGCCAGCAGCCGCCTAGGGGGTAGCACTGAAGCTTTCTTT
TRBJ2-7 | - | TRBV2 | once | CASMDRSAYEQYF | TGTGCCAGCATGGACAGATCGGCCTACGAGCAGTACTTC
TRBJ1-4 | - | TRBV7-6 | - | CASSPRGGAANEKLFF | TGTGCCAGCAGCCCGAGAGGGGGGGCTGCTAATGAAAAACTGTTTTTT
TRBJ1-2 | TRBD1 | TRBV7-3 | - | CACSQQGAGGYTF | TGTGCCTGCAGCCAACAGGGGGCGGGTGGCTACACCTTC
TRBJ1-2 | TRBD1 | TRBV7-2 | - | CASSLADRVRYGYTF | TGTGCCAGCAGCTTAGCGGACAGGGTGAGGTATGGCTACACCTTC
TRBJ2-7 | - | TRBV7-9 | - | CASSPPTAYEQYF | TGTGCCAGCAGCCCCCCGACAGCGTACGAGCAGTACTTC
TRBJ1-5 | TRBD1 | TRBV30 | once | CAWSVQGDQPQHF | TGTGCCTGGAGTGTACAGGGGGATCAGCCCCAGCATTTT
TRBJ2-3 | TRBD2 | TRBV7-2 | - | CASSLTSGGSADTQYF | TGTGCCAGCAGCTTAACTAGCGGGGGGTCCGCAGATACGCAGTATTTT
TRBJ2-1 | - | TRBV11-3 | - | CASSIDRLSYNEQFF | TGTGCCAGCAGCATCGACAGACTCTCCTACAATGAGCAGTTCTTC
TRBJ2-7 | - | TRBV4-2 | - | CASSQESGAGAPAYEQYF | TGTGCCAGCAGCCAAGAAAGTGGGGCGGGGGCCCCGGCCTACGAGCAGTACTTC
TRBJ1-1 | TRBD1 | TRBV10-2 | - | CASRSDRVTEAFF | TGCGCCAGCAGATCGGACAGGGTGACTGAAGCTTTCTTT
TRBJ2-2 | - | TRBV11-3 | - | CASSPESGGELFF | TGTGCCAGCAGCCCCGAGTCTGGCGGGGAGCTGTTTTTT
TRBJ2-6 | TRBD1 | TRBV27 | - | CASSLSGTGAGANVLTF | TGTGCCAGCAGTTTATCGGGGACAGGGGCTGGGGCCAACGTCCTGACTTTC
TRBJ1-2 | TRBD1 | TRBV4-3 | few | CASSNRDSYGYTF | TGCGCCAGCAGCAACCGGGACAGCTATGGCTACACCTTC
TRBJ1-4 | TRBD1 | TRBV2 | - | CASNRQGATNEKLFF | TGTGCCAGCAATAGACAGGGTGCAACTAATGAAAAACTGTTTTTT